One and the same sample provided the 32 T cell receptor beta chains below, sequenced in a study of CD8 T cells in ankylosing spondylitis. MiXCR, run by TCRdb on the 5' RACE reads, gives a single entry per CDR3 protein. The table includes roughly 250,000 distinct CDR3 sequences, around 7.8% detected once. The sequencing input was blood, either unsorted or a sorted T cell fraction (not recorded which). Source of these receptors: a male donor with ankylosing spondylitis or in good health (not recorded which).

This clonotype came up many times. The chain's CDR3 is CASSLIGGANEQFF. The CDR3 DNA reads TGCGCCAGCAGCCTCATTGGCGGGGCGAATGAGCAGTTCTTC. The chain joins TRBV5-1 to TRBJ2-1, with a tentative D call TRBD2 (6 bases). Trimming took off 4 bases at V and 7 bases at J, with 15 bases between the two ends. The CDR3 runs 14 residues. Germline V lookup: CDR1 SGHRS, CDR2 YFSETQ.

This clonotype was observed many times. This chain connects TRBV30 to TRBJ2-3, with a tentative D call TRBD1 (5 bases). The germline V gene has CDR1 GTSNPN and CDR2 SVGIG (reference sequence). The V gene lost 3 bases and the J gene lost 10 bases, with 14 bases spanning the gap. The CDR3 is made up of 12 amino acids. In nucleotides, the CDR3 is TGTGCCTGGAGAGGGGAAGGGGCCCCGCAGTATTTT. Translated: CAWRGEGAPQYF.

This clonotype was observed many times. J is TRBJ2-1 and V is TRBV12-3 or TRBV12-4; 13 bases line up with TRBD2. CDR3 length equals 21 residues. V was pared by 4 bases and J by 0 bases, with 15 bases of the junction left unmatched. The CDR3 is CASSWTGTSGERGSSYNEQFF. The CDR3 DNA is TGTGCCAGCAGTTGGACCGGGACTAGCGGGGAGCGGGGTAGCTCCTACAATGAGCAGTTCTTC.

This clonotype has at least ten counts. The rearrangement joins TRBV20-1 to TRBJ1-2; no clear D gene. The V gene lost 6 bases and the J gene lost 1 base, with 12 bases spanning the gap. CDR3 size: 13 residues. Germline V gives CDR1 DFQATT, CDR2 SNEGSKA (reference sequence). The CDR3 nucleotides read TGCAGTGCGGCCCTGATCAATAACTATGGCTACACCTTC. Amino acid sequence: CSAALINNYGYTF.

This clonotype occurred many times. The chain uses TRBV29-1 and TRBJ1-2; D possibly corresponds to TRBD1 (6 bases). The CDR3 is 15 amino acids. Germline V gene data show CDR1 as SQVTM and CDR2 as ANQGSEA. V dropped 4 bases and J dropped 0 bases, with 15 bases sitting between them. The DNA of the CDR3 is TGCAGCGTTGGAGAACCTTGGACAGCTAACTATGGCTACACCTTC. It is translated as CSVGEPWTANYGYTF.

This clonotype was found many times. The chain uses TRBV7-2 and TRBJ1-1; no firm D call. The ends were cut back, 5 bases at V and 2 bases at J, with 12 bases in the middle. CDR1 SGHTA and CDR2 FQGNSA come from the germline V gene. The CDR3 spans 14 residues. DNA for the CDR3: TGTGCCAGCAGCCCCACCGGGGTCAACACTGAAGCTTTCTTT. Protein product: CASSPTGVNTEAFF.

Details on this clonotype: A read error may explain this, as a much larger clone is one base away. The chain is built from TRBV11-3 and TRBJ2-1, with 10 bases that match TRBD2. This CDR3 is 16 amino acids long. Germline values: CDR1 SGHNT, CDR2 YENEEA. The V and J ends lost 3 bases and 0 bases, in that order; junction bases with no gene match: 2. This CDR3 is CASSLVAGGSYNEQFF. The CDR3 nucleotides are TGTGCCAGCAGCTTGGTAGCGGGGGGCTCCTACAATGAGCAGTTCTTC.

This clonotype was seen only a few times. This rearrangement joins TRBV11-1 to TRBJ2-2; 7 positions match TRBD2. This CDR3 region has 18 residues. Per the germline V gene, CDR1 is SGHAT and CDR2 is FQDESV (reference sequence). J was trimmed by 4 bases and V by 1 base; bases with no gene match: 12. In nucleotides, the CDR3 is TGTGCCAGCAGCTTAGGTGTAACTAGCGCAAGGAGCACCGGGGAGCTGTTTTTT. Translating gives CASSLGVTSARSTGELFF.

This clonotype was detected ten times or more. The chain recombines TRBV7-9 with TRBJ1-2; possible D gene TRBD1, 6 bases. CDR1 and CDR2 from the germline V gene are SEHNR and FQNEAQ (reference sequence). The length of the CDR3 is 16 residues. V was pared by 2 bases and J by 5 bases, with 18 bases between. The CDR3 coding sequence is TGTGCCAGCAGCTTATGGAGAGGAGGGGGGACTTATGGCTACACCTTC. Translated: CASSLWRGGGTYGYTF. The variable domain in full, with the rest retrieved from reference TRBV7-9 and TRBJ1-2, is DTGVSQNPRHKITKRGQNVTFRCDPISEHNRLYWYRQTLGQGPEFLTYFQNEAQLEKSRLLSDRFSAERPKGSFSTLEIQRTEQGDSAMYLCASSLWRGGGTYGYTFGSGTRLTVV.

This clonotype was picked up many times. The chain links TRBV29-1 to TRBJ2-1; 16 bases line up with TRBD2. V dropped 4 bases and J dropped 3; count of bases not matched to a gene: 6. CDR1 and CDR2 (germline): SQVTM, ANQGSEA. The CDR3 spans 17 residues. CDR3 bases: TGCAGCGTTGGGGGACTAGCGGGAGGGTCTGGCTACAATGAGCAGTTCTTC. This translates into CSVGGLAGGSGYNEQFF.

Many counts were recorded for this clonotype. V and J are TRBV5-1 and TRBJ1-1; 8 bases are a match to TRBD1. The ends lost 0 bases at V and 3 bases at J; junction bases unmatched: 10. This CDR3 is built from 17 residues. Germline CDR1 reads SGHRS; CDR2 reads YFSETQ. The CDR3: CASSLGAGGMVDTEAFF. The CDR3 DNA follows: TGCGCCAGCAGCTTGGGGGCAGGGGGCATGGTTGACACTGAAGCTTTCTTT.

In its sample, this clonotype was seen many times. CDR3 sequence reads: CASSLGRTGWRGEQYF. The CDR3 DNA reads TGTGCCAGCAGTTTAGGTCGGACAGGGTGGCGTGGCGAGCAGTACTTC. The chain has TRBV12-3 or TRBV12-4 and TRBJ2-7; TRBD1 matches 8 bases. Trimming removed 1 base from V and 6 bases from J; junction bases left unmatched: 11. The CDR3 sequence is 16 residues long.

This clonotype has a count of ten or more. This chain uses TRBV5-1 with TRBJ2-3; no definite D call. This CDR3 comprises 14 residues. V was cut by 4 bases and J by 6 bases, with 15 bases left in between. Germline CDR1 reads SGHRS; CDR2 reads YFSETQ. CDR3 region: CASSTATKQDTQYF. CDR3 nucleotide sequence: TGCGCCAGCAGCACAGCTACTAAGCAGGATACGCAGTATTTT.

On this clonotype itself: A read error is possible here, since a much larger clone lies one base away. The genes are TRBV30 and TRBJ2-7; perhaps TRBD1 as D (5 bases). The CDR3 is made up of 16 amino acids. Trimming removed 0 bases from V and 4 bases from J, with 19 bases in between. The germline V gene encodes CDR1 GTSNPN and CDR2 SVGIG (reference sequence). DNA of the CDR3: TGTGCCTGGAGTGTAGGAGACAACAGGCTGTCATACGAGCAGTACTTC. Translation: CAWSVGDNRLSYEQYF.

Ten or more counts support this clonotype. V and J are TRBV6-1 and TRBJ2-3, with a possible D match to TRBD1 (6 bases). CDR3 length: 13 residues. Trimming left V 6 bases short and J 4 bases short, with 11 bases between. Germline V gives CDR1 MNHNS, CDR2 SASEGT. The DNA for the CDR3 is TGTGCCAGCAGGAGCCAGGGGTCAGATACGCAGTATTTT. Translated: CASRSQGSDTQYF.

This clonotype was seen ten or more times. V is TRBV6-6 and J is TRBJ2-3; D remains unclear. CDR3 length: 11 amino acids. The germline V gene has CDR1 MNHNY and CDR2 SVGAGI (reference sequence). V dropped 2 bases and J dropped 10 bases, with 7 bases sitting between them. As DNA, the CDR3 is TGTGCCAGCAGTTACGATGGACCGCAGTATTTT. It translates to CASSYDGPQYF.

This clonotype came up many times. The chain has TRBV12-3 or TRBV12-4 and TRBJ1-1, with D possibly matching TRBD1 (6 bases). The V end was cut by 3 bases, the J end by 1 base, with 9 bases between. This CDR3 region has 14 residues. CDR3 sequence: CASSLEQGNTEAFF. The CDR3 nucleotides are TGTGCCAGCAGTTTGGAACAGGGGAACACTGAAGCTTTCTTT.

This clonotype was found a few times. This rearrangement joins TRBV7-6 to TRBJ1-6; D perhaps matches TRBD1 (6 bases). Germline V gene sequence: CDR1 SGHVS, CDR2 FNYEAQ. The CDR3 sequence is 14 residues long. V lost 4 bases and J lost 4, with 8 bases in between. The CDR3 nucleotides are TGTGCCAGCAGCTGGGACACTTATAATTCACCCCTCCACTTT. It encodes CASSWDTYNSPLHF. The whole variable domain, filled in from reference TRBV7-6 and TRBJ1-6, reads GAGVSQSPRYKVTKRGQDVALRCDPISGHVSLYWYRQALGQGPEFLTYFNYEAQQDKSGLPNDRFSAERPEGSISTLTIQRTEQRDSAMYRCASSWDTYNSPLHFGNGTRLTVT.

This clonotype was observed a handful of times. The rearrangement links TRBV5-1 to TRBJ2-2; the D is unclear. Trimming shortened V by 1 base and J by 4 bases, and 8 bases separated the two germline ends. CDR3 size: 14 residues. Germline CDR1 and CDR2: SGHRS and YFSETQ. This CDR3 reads CASSLQSRTGELFF. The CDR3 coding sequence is TGCGCCAGCAGCTTGCAGAGCCGCACCGGGGAGCTGTTTTTT.

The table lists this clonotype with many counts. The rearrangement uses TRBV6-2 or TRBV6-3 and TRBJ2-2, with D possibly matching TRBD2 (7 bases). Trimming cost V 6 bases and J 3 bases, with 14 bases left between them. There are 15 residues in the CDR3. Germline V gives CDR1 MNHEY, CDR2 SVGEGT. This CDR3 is CASRRGGGHTGELFF. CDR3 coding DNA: TGTGCCAGCAGAAGGGGGGGGGGACACACCGGGGAGCTGTTTTTT.

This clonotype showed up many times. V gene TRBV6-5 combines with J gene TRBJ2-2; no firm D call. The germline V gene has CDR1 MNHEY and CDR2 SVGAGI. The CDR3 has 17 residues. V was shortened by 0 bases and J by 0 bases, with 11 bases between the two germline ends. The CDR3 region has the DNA TGTGCCAGCAGTTACTCGAAGACGGTTCCGAACACCGGGGAGCTGTTTTTT. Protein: CASSYSKTVPNTGELFF.

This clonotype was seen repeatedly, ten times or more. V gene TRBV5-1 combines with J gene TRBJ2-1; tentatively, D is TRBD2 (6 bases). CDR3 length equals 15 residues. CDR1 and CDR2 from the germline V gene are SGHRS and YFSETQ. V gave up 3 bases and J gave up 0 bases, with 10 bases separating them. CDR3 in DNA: TGCGCCAGCAGCTCCGGGGGATTCTCCTACAATGAGCAGTTCTTC. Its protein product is CASSSGGFSYNEQFF. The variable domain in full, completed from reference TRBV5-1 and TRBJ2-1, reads KAGVTQTPRYLIKTRGQQVTLSCSPISGHRSVSWYQQTPGQGLQFLFEYFSETQRNKGNFPGRFSGRQFSNSRSEMNVSTLELGDSALYLCASSSGGFSYNEQFFGPGTRLTVL.

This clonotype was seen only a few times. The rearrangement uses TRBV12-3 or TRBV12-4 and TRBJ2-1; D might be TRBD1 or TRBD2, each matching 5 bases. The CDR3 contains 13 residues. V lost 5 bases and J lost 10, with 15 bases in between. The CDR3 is CASSVGVVLEQFF. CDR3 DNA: TGTGCCAGCAGTGTGGGGGTAGTACTGGAGCAGTTCTTC.

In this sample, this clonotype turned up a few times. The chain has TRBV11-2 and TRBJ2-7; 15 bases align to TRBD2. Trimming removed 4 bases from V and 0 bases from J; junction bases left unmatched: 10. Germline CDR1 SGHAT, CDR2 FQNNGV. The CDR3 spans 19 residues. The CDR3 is CASSSGFGTSGGRSYEQYF. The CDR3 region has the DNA TGTGCCAGCAGCTCCGGTTTCGGGACTAGCGGGGGGCGCTCCTACGAGCAGTACTTC.

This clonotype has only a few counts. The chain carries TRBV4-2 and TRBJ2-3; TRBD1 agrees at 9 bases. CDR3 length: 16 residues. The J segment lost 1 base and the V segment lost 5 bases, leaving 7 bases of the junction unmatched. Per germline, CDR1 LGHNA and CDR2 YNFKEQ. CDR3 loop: CASSLGQGLGTDTQYF. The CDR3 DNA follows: TGTGCCAGCAGCTTAGGACAGGGGCTGGGCACAGATACGCAGTATTTT.

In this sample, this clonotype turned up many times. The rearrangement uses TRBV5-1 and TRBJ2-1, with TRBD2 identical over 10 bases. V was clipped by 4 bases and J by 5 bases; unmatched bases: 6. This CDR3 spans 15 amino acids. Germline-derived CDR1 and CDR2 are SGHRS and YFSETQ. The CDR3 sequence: CASSPGLASDNEQFF. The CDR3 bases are TGCGCCAGCAGCCCGGGACTAGCGAGTGACAATGAGCAGTTCTTC.

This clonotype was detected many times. CDR3 DNA: TGCGCCAGCAGCTTGCCTAGCGACTCCACAGATACGCAGTATTTT. Translated: CASSLPSDSTDTQYF. This chain links TRBV5-1 with TRBJ2-3, with D possibly TRBD2 on 6 matching bases. There are 15 residues in the CDR3. V lost 1 base and J lost 2, with 11 bases in between. The V gene's germline CDR1 is SGHRS and CDR2 YFSETQ.

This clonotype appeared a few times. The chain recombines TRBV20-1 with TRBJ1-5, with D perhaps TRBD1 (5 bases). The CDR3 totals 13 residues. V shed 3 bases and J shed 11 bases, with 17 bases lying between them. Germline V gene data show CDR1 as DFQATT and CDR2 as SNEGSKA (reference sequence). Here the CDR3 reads CSARERGTLSQHF. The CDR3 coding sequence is TGCAGTGCTAGGGAACGCGGGACTCTCTCCCAGCATTTT.

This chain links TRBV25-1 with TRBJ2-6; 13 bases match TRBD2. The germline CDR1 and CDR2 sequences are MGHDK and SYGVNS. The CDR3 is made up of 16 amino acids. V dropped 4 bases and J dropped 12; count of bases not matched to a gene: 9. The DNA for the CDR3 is TGTGCCAGCAGTGGAGGGACTAGCGGGATCCAGGCCGTCCTGACTTTC. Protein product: CASSGGTSGIQAVLTF.

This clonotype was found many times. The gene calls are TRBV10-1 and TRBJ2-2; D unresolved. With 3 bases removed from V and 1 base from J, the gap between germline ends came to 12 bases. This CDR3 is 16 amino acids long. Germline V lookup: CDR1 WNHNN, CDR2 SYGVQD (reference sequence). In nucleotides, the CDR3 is TGCGCCAGCAGTGACGCTAGGGATATGAACACCGGGGAGCTGTTTTTT. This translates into CASSDARDMNTGELFF.

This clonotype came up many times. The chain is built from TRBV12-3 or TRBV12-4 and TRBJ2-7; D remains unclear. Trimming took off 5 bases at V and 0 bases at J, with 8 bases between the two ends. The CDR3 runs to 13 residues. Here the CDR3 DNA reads TGTGCCAGCAGTACCGACGCCTCCTACGAGCAGTACTTC. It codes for CASSTDASYEQYF.

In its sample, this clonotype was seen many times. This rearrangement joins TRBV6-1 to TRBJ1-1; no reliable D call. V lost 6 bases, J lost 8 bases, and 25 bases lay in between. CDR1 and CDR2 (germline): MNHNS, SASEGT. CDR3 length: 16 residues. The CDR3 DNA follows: TGTGCCAGCAGCTTGGGTTTGAGGGCTCCGCGCAACGAAGCTTTCTTT. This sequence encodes CASSLGLRAPRNEAFF.